These 32 T cell receptor beta chains share one sample of origin, sequenced in a study of blood T cell repertoires in COVID-19. Data came from immunoSEQ multiplex PCR; TCRdb stores just in-frame clones and leaves some out. This sample carries about 70,000 clones, around four fifths of them seen once, and the ten largest clones take 9.5% to 10%. Source material: peripheral blood. All receptors derive from a human donor in a cohort sampled during active COVID-19.

The sample holds one count of this clone. The chain has TRBV11-3 and TRBJ2-5, with unresolved D. The germline V gene encodes CDR1 SGHNT and CDR2 YENEEA. V lost 5 bases to trimming and J lost 3 bases, with 7 bases between them. CDR3 length: 12 amino acids. The CDR3 DNA follows: TGTGCCAGCAGCCAGAATGAAGAGACCCAGTACTTC. Protein sequence: CASSQNEETQYF.

This chain connects TRBV6-1 to TRBJ2-6, with TRBD1 identical over 9 bases. CDR3 size: 18 residues. Trimming removed 1 base from V and 0 bases from J; junction bases left unmatched: 4. Germline CDR1 is MNHNS and CDR2 is SASEGT. DNA of the CDR3: TGTGCCAGCAGTGAAGGGGGACAGGGCCCCTCTGGGGCCAACGTCCTGACTTTC. Translating it yields CASSEGGQGPSGANVLTF.

As DNA, the CDR3 is TGTGCCAGCAGTTACTCCCAGTACTCTGGGGCCAACGTCCTGACTTTC. Its protein is CASSYSQYSGANVLTF. This rearrangement joins TRBV6-5 to TRBJ2-6; D is ambiguous. The V gene lost 0 bases and the J gene lost 0 bases, with 6 bases spanning the gap. This CDR3 has 16 amino acids. Germline-derived CDR1 and CDR2 are MNHEY and SVGAGI.

The chain has TRBV23-1 and TRBJ2-7; D is ambiguous. TRBV23-1 is annotated as an ORF whose role is uncertain. This CDR3 is built from 16 residues. With 0 bases removed from V and 3 bases from J, the gap between germline ends came to 15 bases. CDR3 protein: CASSQSTTIRSYEQYF. The DNA for the CDR3 is TGCGCCAGCAGTCAATCGACCACAATTCGGAGCTACGAGCAGTACTTC.

The chain uses TRBV5-1 and TRBJ2-1; 10 positions agree with TRBD1. Germline values: CDR1 SGHRS, CDR2 YFSETQ. The CDR3 is 15 amino acids. V lost 5 bases to trimming and J lost 5 bases; unmatched junction nucleotides: 7. The CDR3 DNA reads as TGCGCCAGCAGGCCGGGACAGGGGCCGAACAATGAGCAGTTCTTC. Protein product: CASRPGQGPNNEQFF.

The rearrangement uses TRBV19 and TRBJ2-5; the D gene is possibly TRBD1 (8 bases). The V and J ends lost 5 bases and 1 base respectively, with 23 bases between them. The CDR3 is 18 amino acids. Germline CDR1 reads LNHDA; CDR2 reads SQIVND (reference sequence). This CDR3 reads CASSAGQGGVAGQETQYF. The CDR3 DNA is TGTGCCAGTAGTGCCGGACAGGGAGGGGTTGCCGGCCAAGAGACCCAGTACTTC.

The V gene is TRBV27, the J gene TRBJ2-7; maybe TRBD1 (5 bases). The length of the CDR3 is 14 residues. The germline V gene encodes CDR1 MNHEY and CDR2 SMNVEV (reference sequence). V shed 5 bases and J shed 0 bases, with 11 bases lying between them. The CDR3 is CASSPQTDSYEQYF. DNA for the CDR3: TGTGCCAGCAGTCCCCAGACAGACTCCTACGAGCAGTACTTC.

V and J are TRBV4-1 and TRBJ2-6; D possibly corresponds to TRBD1 (5 bases). The V end lost 8 bases, the J end lost 0 bases, and 29 bases lay between the germline ends. The CDR3 consists of 21 residues. Germline V gene data show CDR1 as MGHRA and CDR2 as YSYEKL. The DNA of the CDR3 is TGCGCCAGCCCCCAACACGAGTGTTCAGGGAAGGATTCCTCTGGGGCCAACGTCCTGACTTTC. Its translation: CASPQHECSGKDSSGANVLTF.

On this clone: This sample also contains other DNA sequences that code for the same CDR3. The V and J genes are TRBV7-9 and TRBJ1-4, with 9 positions matching TRBD1. Germline trimming cut 4 bases from V and 5 bases from J; bases unmatched to any gene: 2. Germline V gene data show CDR1 as SEHNR and CDR2 as FQNEAQ (reference sequence). The CDR3 has 14 residues. The CDR3 nucleotides are TGTGCCAGCAGCTCGGACAGGGGAAATGAAAAACTGTTTTTT. This sequence encodes CASSSDRGNEKLFF.

The chain combines TRBV2 with TRBJ1-2; TRBD1 might be the D (5 bases). The CDR3 has 14 amino acids. Germline CDR1 reads SNHLY; CDR2 reads FYNNEI. V dropped 1 base and J dropped 0 bases, with 6 bases sitting between them. CDR3 DNA: TGTGCCAGCAGTGAAGACAGGACTAACTATGGCTACACCTTC. Amino acids: CASSEDRTNYGYTF. Drawing the rest from reference TRBV2 and TRBJ1-2, the complete variable domain is EPEVTQTPSHQVTQMGQEVILRCVPISNHLYFYWYRQILGQKVEFLVSFYNNEISEKSEIFDDQFSVERPDGSNFTLKIRSTKLEDSAMYFCASSEDRTNYGYTFGSGTRLTVV.

The chain uses TRBV7-9 and TRBJ1-1; no firm D call. There are 12 residues in the CDR3. The germline gives CDR1 SEHNR, CDR2 FQNEAQ (reference sequence). V was shortened by 1 base and J by 10 bases, with 10 bases between the two germline ends. CDR3 nucleotides: TGTGCCAGCAGCTTAGGCCCCCCAGGAGCTTTCTTT. This translates into CASSLGPPGAFF. Based on the CDR3 plus reference TRBV7-9 and TRBJ1-1, the full variable domain is DTGVSQNPRHKITKRGQNVTFRCDPISEHNRLYWYRQTLGQGPEFLTYFQNEAQLEKSRLLSDRFSAERPKGSFSTLEIQRTEQGDSAMYLCASSLGPPGAFFGQGTRLTVV.

This chain links TRBV6-5 with TRBJ1-2; 8 bases match TRBD1. CDR3 size: 14 residues. Per germline, CDR1 MNHEY and CDR2 SVGAGI. After removal of 2 bases from V and 4 bases from J, the junction contained 3 bases not matched to a gene. The CDR3 DNA follows: TGTGCCAGCAGTTACCGGACAGGGACCTATGGCTACACCTTC. Protein sequence: CASSYRTGTYGYTF.

This clone was detected only a few times. The chain links TRBV3-1 (or the pseudogene TRBV3-2) to TRBJ2-7, with D unclear. This CDR3 comprises 13 residues. V lost 4 bases to trimming and J lost 2 bases, with 9 bases between them. In germline, CDR1 is LGHDT, CDR2 YNNKEL (reference sequence). The CDR3 DNA reads TGTGCCAGCAGCCGTGACGGAGCCTACGAGCAGTACTTC. This codes for CASSRDGAYEQYF.

V gene TRBV11-2 combines with J gene TRBJ2-3; 11 nucleotides line up with TRBD2. The CDR3 loop spans 15 amino acids. Trimming cost V 5 bases and J 1 base; bases outside gene matches: 2. Germline V gene data show CDR1 as SGHAT and CDR2 as FQNNGV. CDR3 in DNA: TGTGCCAGCAGCCAACTAGCGGGGGGCACAGATACGCAGTATTTT. The encoded protein is CASSQLAGGTDTQYF.

This rearrangement joins TRBV7-2 to TRBJ1-3; tentative D call: TRBD1 (6 bases). Germline CDR1 SGHTA, CDR2 FQGNSA. The CDR3 length is 17 residues. Trimming shortened V by 1 base and J by 3 bases, and 16 bases separated the two germline ends. For the CDR3, the DNA is TGTGCCAGCAGCTTAGTGGTGGGGGGGGCGAGTGGAAACACCATATATTTT. It specifies CASSLVVGGASGNTIYF.

This rearrangement joins TRBV21-1 to TRBJ1-5; the table's D call of TRBD1 was not tested on the DNA. TRBV21-1 is tagged as a pseudogene. This CDR3 is built from 18 residues. CDR3 DNA: TGTGCCAGCAGCTTTCAGACAGGGGGTTGGGATAGCAATCAGCCCCAGCATTTT. Amino acid sequence: CASSFQTGGWDSNQPQHF.

The chain is built from TRBV7-3 and TRBJ1-2, with a possible D match to TRBD1 (5 bases). CDR1 and CDR2 (germline): SGHTA, FQGTGA. Trimming pared 5 bases from V and 5 bases from J, leaving 12 bases between. The CDR3 is made up of 13 amino acids. The CDR3 region has the DNA TGTGCCAGCAGCGCATCGCAGGGATATGGCTACACCTTC. Translating it yields CASSASQGYGYTF.

The chain joins TRBV5-4 to TRBJ1-2; 9 nucleotides line up with TRBD1. CDR1 and CDR2 (germline): SGHNT, YYREEE (reference sequence). V was pared by 3 bases and J by 8 bases, with 11 bases of the junction left unmatched. The CDR3 has 15 residues. In DNA form, the CDR3 reads TGTGCCAGCAGCTCCCCGCCGGGACAGGGAGGGGGCTACACCTTC. Amino acid sequence: CASSSPPGQGGGYTF.

The gene calls are TRBV28 and TRBJ2-1; D gene uncertain. Trimming removed 5 bases from V and 1 base from J, with 15 bases in between. The length of the CDR3 is 16 residues. Germline assignment: CDR1 MDHEN and CDR2 SYDVKM. For the CDR3, the DNA is TGTGCCAGCAGTAGCCTTTACCGCAATTCCTACAATGAGCAGTTCTTC. Its translation is CASSSLYRNSYNEQFF.

This clone was counted only a few times. The chain is built from TRBV5-1 and TRBJ2-7; D perhaps matches TRBD1 (6 bases). The CDR3 consists of 15 residues. Germline assignment: CDR1 SGHRS and CDR2 YFSETQ. Trimming removed 5 bases at V and 0 bases at J, with 15 bases between. Here the CDR3 reads CASSYGQLSSYEQYF. The CDR3 DNA is TGCGCCAGCAGTTATGGACAGTTGAGCTCCTACGAGCAGTACTTC.

This clone was seen a handful of times. This chain's CDR3 is CASSLAPLAGSTDTQYF. CDR3 nucleotides: TGCGCCAGCAGCTTGGCCCCTCTAGCGGGGAGCACAGATACGCAGTATTTT. V and J are TRBV5-1 and TRBJ2-3; 9 nucleotides align to TRBD2. Germline loops: CDR1 SGHRS, CDR2 YFSETQ. Trimming at V came to 0 bases and at J to 0 bases, leaving 5 bases not matched to a gene. This CDR3 has 17 residues. Full variable domain (missing parts from reference TRBV5-1 and TRBJ2-3): KAGVTQTPRYLIKTRGQQVTLSCSPISGHRSVSWYQQTPGQGLQFLFEYFSETQRNKGNFPGRFSGRQFSNSRSEMNVSTLELGDSALYLCASSLAPLAGSTDTQYFGPGTRLTVL.

This clone was detected only a few times. This rearrangement joins TRBV19 to TRBJ1-2, with D maybe TRBD1 (6 bases). With 7 bases removed from V and 3 bases from J, the gap between germline ends came to 12 bases. Germline V gene data show CDR1 as LNHDA and CDR2 as SQIVND (reference sequence). This CDR3 contains 13 residues. The CDR3 loop reads CASTQGQHYGYTF. CDR3 in DNA: TGTGCCAGTACCCAAGGACAGCACTATGGCTACACCTTC.

The rearrangement uses TRBV7-8 and TRBJ2-5; a possible D gene is TRBD2 (5 bases). The V and J ends lost 2 bases and 4 bases respectively, with 14 bases between them. This CDR3 has 15 residues. Looked up from germline, CDR1 is SGHVS and CDR2 is FQNEAQ. The CDR3 nucleotides are TGTGCCAGCAGCTTATCGGGGAAATCATTAGAGACCCAGTACTTC. This encodes CASSLSGKSLETQYF.

The chain combines TRBV6-4 with TRBJ2-2; D remains ambiguous. The CDR3 runs 14 residues. V lost 6 bases and J 5 bases, leaving 13 bases between the germline ends. Per germline, CDR1 MRHNA and CDR2 SNTAGT. The CDR3 DNA sequence: TGTGCCAGCAGCACGCCCGAAGAGACCGGGGAGCTGTTTTTT. Translation: CASSTPEETGELFF.

The rearrangement links TRBV11-2 to TRBJ2-7; possibly TRBD1 for D (6 bases). Germline loops: CDR1 SGHAT, CDR2 FQNNGV. The CDR3 is 14 residues long. V lost 2 bases to trimming and J lost 1 base, with 9 bases between them. The CDR3 DNA reads TGTGCCAGCAGCTTAAACAGGGTTTCCTACGAGCAGTACTTC. It specifies CASSLNRVSYEQYF.

The chain employs TRBV30 and TRBJ1-5; no clear D gene. Looked up from germline, CDR1 is GTSNPN and CDR2 is SVGIG (reference sequence). Trimming stripped 2 bases from V and 3 bases from J, with 8 bases between. The CDR3 sequence is 13 residues long. CDR3 amino acids: CAWSIRNNQPQHF. CDR3 sequence (DNA): TGTGCCTGGAGTATCAGGAACAATCAGCCCCAGCATTTT.

The chain links TRBV9 to TRBJ1-3, with D possibly being TRBD1 (5 bases). CDR3 size: 16 residues. V lost 0 bases and J lost 2, with 12 bases in between. Germline CDR1 and CDR2: SGDLS and YYNGEE. CDR3 amino acids: CASSVATGQAGNTIYF. The CDR3 DNA follows: TGTGCCAGCAGCGTAGCTACCGGACAAGCTGGAAACACCATATATTTT.

V and J are TRBV2 and TRBJ2-5; 15 positions agree with TRBD2. After removal of 7 bases from V and 2 bases from J, the junction contained 8 bases not matched to a gene. The CDR3 is made up of 17 amino acids. The germline V gene encodes CDR1 SNHLY and CDR2 FYNNEI. The CDR3 DNA is TGTGCCAGCACGCGGACTAGCGGGGGGGCCGGACAAGAGACCCAGTACTTC. Translated: CASTRTSGGAGQETQYF.

In nucleotides, the CDR3 is TGTGCCAGTAGTACACCGGGGATAACCCCGAACACCGGGGAGCTGTTTTTT. Translation: CASSTPGITPNTGELFF. The chain carries TRBV19 and TRBJ2-2; D is perhaps TRBD2 (5 bases). This CDR3 is 17 amino acids long. The germline V and J ends were trimmed by 4 bases and 0 bases, with 15 bases remaining between them. Germline values: CDR1 LNHDA, CDR2 SQIVND (reference sequence). The full variable domain, completed using reference TRBV19 and TRBJ2-2, is DGGITQSPKYLFRKEGQNVTLSCEQNLNHDAMYWYRQDPGQGLRLIYYSQIVNDFQKGDIAEGYSVSREKKESFPLTVTSAQKNPTAFYLCASSTPGITPNTGELFFGEGSRLTVL.

The chain joins TRBV6-5 to TRBJ1-4; 7 bases are shared with TRBD1. CDR1 is MNHEY and CDR2 is SVGAGI in the germline V gene. The V gene end was trimmed by 7 bases and the J gene end by 7 bases; junction bases not matched to a gene: 3. The CDR3 length is 12 residues. The CDR3 is CASKAGGEKLFF. In DNA form, the CDR3 reads TGTGCCAGCAAGGCAGGGGGTGAAAAACTGTTTTTT.

The V gene is TRBV20-1, the J gene TRBJ2-7; D perhaps matches TRBD2 (5 bases). V lost 5 bases and J lost 9, with 11 bases in between. This CDR3 comprises 10 residues. Germline CDR1 reads DFQATT; CDR2 reads SNEGSKA (reference sequence). CDR3 nucleotides: TGCAGTGCTGGGAGCACGGGGCAGTACTTC. Translation: CSAGSTGQYF.

V and J are TRBV14 and TRBJ2-2, with D perhaps matching TRBD1 (6 bases). There are 17 residues in the CDR3. Germline loops: CDR1 SGHDN, CDR2 FVKESK. Trimming cost V 5 bases and J 1 base, with 17 bases left between them. CDR3 amino acids: CASSSGGGGRNTGELFF. CDR3 bases: TGTGCCAGCAGCTCAGGAGGTGGGGGCCGGAACACCGGGGAGCTGTTTTTT.